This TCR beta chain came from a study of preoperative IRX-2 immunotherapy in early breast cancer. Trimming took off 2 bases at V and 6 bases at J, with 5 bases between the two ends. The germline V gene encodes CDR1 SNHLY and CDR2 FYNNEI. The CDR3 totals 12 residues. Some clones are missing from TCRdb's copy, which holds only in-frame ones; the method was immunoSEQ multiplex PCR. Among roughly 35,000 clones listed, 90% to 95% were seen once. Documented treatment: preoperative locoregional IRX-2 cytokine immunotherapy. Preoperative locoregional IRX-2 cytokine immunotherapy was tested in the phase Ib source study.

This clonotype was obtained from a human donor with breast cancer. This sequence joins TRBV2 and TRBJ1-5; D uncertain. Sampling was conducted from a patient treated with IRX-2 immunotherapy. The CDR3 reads CASSETGQPQHF. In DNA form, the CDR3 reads TGTGCCAGCAGTGAAACGGGTCAGCCCCAGCATTTT.